This is a list of T cell receptor beta chains from one sample in a study of response to subunit inactivated influenza vaccine. TCRdb reanalysed the RT-PCR reads using MiXCR and keeps one entry per CDR3 protein. The sample has 150,000 to 200,000 distinct CDR3 sequences; about 9% are singletons. The sample in question was non-naive T cells sorted from PBMCs, obtained on the day of vaccination. The receptors come from a man in his fifties or sixties who received an inactivated influenza vaccine. Each CDR3 is given with its conserved first and last residue. Each record gives: clone size, V gene, CDR3 protein. A row's size may be missing; if present it is once, few, many or a size class.

clone_size: NA; v_call: TRBV29-1; cdr3_aa: CSVEIDNGRVEQFF
clone_size: few; v_call: TRBV20-1; cdr3_aa: CSARVGGLASLEQYF
clone_size: few; v_call: TRBV7-9; cdr3_aa: CASSPRLAGGEQYF
clone_size: few; v_call: TRBV24-1; cdr3_aa: CATKDRKETQYF
clone_size: many; v_call: TRBV5-5; cdr3_aa: CASSFTGGNEKLFF
clone_size: NA; v_call: TRBV2; cdr3_aa: CATERPSKDTQYF
clone_size: NA; v_call: TRBV4-3; cdr3_aa: CASSQTEGSGNTIYF
clone_size: few; v_call: TRBV20-1; cdr3_aa: CSAPPRGAWEQYF
clone_size: many; v_call: TRBV28; cdr3_aa: CASIPLGGAGQPQHF
clone_size: many; v_call: TRBV28; cdr3_aa: CASSFYRGTEQYF